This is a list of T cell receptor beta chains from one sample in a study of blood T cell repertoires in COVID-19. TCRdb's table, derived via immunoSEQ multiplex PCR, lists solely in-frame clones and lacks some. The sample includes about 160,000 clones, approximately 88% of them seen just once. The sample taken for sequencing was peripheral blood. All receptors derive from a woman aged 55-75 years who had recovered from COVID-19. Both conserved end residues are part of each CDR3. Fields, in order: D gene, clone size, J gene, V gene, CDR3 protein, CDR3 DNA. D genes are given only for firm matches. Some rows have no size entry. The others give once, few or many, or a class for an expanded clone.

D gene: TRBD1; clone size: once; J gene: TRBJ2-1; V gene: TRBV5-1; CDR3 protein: CASSWTGDNEQFF; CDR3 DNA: TGCGCCAGCAGCTGGACAGGGGACAATGAGCAGTTCTTC
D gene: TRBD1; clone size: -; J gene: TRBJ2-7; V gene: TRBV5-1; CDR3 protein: CASSLAGTASYEQYF; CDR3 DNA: TGCGCCAGCAGCTTGGCCGGGACAGCCTCCTACGAGCAGTACTTC
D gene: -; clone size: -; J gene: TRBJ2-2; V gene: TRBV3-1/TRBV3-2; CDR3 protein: CASSHGETGELFF; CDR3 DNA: TGTGCCAGCAGCCACGGAGAGACCGGGGAGCTGTTTTTT
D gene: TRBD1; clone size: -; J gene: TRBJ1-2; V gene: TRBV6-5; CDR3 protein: CASSIGQGDGYTF; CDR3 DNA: TGTGCCAGCAGTATCGGACAGGGAGATGGCTACACCTTC
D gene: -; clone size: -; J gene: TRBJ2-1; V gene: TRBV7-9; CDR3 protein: CASSPPPRQSPYNEQFF; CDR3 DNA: TGTGCCAGCAGCCCACCCCCACGACAGAGTCCCTACAATGAGCAGTTCTTC
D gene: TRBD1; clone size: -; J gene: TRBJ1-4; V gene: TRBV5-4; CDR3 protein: CASSRQGNNEKLFF; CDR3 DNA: TGTGCCAGCAGCCGACAGGGTAATAATGAAAAACTGTTTTTT
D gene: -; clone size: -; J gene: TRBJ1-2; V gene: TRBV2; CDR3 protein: CASSRAEAGSNYGYTF; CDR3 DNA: TGTGCCAGCAGTCGGGCAGAAGCGGGTTCGAACTATGGCTACACCTTC
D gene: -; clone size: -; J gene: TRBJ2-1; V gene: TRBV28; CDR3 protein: CASSSRGQGGNEQFF; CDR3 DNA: TGTGCCAGCAGTTCGAGGGGGCAGGGAGGCAATGAGCAGTTCTTC
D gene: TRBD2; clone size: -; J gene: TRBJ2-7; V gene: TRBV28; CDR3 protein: CATGGLAGTYEQYF; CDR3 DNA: TGTGCCACCGGAGGCCTAGCGGGGACCTACGAGCAGTACTTC
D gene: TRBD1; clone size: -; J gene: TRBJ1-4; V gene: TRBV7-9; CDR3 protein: CASRLLGTGDEKLFF; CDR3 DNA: TGTGCCAGCCGTCTTCTTGGGACAGGGGATGAAAAACTGTTTTTT
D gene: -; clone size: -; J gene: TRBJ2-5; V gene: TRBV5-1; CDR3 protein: CASSGGTGTETQYF; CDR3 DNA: TGCGCCAGCAGTGGGGGCACAGGGACGGAGACCCAGTACTTC
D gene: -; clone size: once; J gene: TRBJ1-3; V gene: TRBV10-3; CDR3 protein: CAIRGQTSGNTIYF; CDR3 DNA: TGTGCCATCAGAGGACAGACTTCTGGAAACACCATATATTTT
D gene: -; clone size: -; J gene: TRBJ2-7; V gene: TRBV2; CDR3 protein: CASSATGYYEQYF; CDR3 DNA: TGTGCCAGCAGTGCCACGGGTTACTACGAGCAGTACTTC
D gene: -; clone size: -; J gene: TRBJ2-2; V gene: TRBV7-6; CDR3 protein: CASSHGTGELFF; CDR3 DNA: TGTGCCAGCAGCCACGGTACCGGGGAGCTGTTTTTT
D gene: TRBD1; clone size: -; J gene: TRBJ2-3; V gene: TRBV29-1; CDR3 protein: CSVGQETDTQYF; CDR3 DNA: TGCAGCGTCGGACAGGAAACAGATACGCAGTATTTT
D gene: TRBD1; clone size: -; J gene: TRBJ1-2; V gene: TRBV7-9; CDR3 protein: CASSLSLTGNYGYTF; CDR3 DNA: TGTGCCAGCAGCTTATCCCTGACAGGGAACTATGGCTACACCTTC
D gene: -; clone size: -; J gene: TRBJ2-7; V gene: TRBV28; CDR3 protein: CASSLQGQAYEQYF; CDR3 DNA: TGTGCCAGCAGTTTACAGGGTCAGGCCTACGAGCAGTACTTC
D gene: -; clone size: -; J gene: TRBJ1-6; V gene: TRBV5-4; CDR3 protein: CASSLSGLSYNSPLHF; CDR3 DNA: TGTGCCAGCAGCTTGTCCGGACTCTCCTATAATTCACCCCTCCACTTT
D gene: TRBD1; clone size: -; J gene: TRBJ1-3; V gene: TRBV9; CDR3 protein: CASSAGQGDGNTIYF; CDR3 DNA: TGTGCCAGCAGCGCAGGACAGGGGGATGGAAACACCATATATTTT
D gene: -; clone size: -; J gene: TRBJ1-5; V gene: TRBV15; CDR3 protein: CATSRVRSYSNQPQHF; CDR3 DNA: TGTGCCACCAGCAGAGTCAGGTCATATAGCAATCAGCCCCAGCATTTT
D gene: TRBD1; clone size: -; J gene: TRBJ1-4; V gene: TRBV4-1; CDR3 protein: CASSRQIRDRGNEKLFF; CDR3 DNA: TGCGCCAGCAGCCGACAGATCCGGGACAGGGGGAATGAAAAACTGTTTTTT
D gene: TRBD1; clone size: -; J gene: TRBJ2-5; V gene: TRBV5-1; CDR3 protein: CASSLQGQETQYF; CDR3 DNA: TGCGCCAGCAGCTTACAGGGGCAAGAGACCCAGTACTTC
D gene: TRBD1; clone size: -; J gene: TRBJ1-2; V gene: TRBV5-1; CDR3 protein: CASSLGGTGNGYTF; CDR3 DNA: TGCGCCAGCAGCTTGGGGGGGACAGGTAATGGCTACACCTTC
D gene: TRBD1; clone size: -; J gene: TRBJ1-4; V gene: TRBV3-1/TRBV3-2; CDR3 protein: CASSQGDRGAIF; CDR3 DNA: TGTGCCAGCAGCCAAGGGGACAGGGGTGCGATTTTT
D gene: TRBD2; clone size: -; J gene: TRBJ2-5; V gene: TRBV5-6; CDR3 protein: CASQAGGPTGETQYF; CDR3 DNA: TGTGCCAGCCAGGCGGGGGGGCCGACGGGAGAGACCCAGTACTTC
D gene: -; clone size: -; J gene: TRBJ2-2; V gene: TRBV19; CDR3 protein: CASSDRQLNTGELFF; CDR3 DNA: TGTGCCAGTAGTGATCGACAGCTTAACACCGGGGAGCTGTTTTTT
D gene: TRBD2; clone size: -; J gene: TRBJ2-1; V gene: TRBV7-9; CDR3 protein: CASSLAGVSYNEQFF; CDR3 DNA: TGTGCCAGCAGCTTGGCGGGGGTCAGCTACAATGAGCAGTTCTTC
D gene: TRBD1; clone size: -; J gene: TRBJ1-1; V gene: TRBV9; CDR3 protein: CASSVDNQGVGAFF; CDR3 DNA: TGTGCCAGCAGCGTAGATAATCAGGGGGTCGGGGCTTTCTTT
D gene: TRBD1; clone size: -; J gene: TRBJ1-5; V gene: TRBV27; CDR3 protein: CASSAQGGYNQPQHF; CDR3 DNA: TGTGCCAGCAGTGCACAGGGGGGATACAATCAGCCCCAGCATTTT
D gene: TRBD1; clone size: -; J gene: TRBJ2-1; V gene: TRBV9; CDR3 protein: CASSPRGTGMQFF; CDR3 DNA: TGTGCCAGCAGCCCCCGGGGGACAGGGATGCAGTTCTTC
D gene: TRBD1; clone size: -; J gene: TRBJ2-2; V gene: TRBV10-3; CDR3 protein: CASRTPRTGETGELFF; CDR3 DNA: TGTGCCAGCCGGACACCCCGGACAGGGGAAACCGGGGAGCTGTTTTTT
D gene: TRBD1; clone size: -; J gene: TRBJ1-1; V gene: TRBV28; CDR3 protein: CASSTTGGAGRAFF; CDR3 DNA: TGTGCCAGCAGCACGACAGGGGGTGCGGGTAGGGCTTTCTTT
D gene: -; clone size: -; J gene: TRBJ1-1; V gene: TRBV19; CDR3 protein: CASSDRLNTEAFF; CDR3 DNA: TGTGCCAGTAGTGACAGATTGAACACTGAAGCTTTCTTT
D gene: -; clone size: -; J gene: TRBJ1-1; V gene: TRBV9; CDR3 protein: CASSIGQLAGGDEAFF; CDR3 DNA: TGTGCCAGCAGCATTGGACAGTTAGCTGGTGGCGATGAAGCTTTCTTT
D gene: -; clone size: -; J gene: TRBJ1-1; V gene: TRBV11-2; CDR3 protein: CASSLIQGNTEAFF; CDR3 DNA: TGTGCCAGCAGCCTCATACAGGGGAACACTGAAGCTTTCTTT
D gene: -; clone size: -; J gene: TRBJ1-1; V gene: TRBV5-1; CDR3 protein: CASRPGTGSNTEAFF; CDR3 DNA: TGCGCCAGCAGACCTGGAACAGGCTCGAACACTGAAGCTTTCTTT
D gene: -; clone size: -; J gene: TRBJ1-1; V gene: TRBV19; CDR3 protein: CASSFLGAANTEAFF; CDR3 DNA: TGTGCCAGTAGTTTCCTGGGCGCAGCGAACACTGAAGCTTTCTTT
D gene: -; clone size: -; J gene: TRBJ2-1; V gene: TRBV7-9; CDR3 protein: CASSKTGVAYNEQFF; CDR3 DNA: TGTGCCAGCAGCAAAACCGGGGTGGCTTACAATGAGCAGTTCTTC
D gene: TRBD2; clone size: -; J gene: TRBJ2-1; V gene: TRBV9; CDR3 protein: CASSANRGGTYNEQFF; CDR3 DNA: TGTGCCAGCAGCGCAAACCGGGGGGGTACCTACAATGAGCAGTTCTTC
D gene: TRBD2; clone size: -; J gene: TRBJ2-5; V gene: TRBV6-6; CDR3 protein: CASSFHSGGGQETQYF; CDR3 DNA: TGTGCCAGCAGTTTCCATAGCGGGGGTGGGCAAGAGACCCAGTACTTC
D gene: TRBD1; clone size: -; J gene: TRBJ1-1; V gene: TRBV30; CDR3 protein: CAGDRPNTEAFF; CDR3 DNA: TGTGCCGGGGACAGGCCGAACACTGAAGCTTTCTTT
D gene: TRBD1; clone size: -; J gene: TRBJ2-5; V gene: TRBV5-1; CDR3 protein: CASSLDRVGETQYF; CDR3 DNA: TGCGCCAGCAGCTTAGACAGGGTTGGGGAGACCCAGTACTTC
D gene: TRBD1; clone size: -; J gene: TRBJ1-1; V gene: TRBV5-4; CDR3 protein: CASSAVPGQGANTEAFF; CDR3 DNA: TGTGCCAGCAGCGCAGTCCCGGGACAGGGCGCGAACACTGAAGCTTTCTTT
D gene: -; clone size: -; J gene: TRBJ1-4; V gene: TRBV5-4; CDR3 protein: CASSLTDATNEKLFF; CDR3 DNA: TGTGCCAGCAGCTTGACAGATGCAACTAATGAAAAACTGTTTTTT
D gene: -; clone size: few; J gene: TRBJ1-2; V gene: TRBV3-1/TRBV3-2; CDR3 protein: CASSPLGTHNYGYTF; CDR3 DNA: TGTGCCAGCAGCCCGCTTGGGACACACAACTATGGCTACACCTTC
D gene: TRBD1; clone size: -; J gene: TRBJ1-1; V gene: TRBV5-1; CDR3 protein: CASSLTGTGGTGTEAFF; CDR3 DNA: TGCGCCAGCAGCTTGACAGGGACAGGGGGAACAGGAACTGAAGCTTTCTTT
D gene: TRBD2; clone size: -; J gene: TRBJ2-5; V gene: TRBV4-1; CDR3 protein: CASSQANSGGAETQYF; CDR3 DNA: TGCGCCAGCAGCCAAGCGAATAGCGGGGGGGCGGAGACCCAGTACTTC
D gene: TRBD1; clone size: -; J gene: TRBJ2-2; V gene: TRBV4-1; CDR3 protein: CASESTGVGTGELFF; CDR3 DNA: TGCGCCAGCGAAAGTACAGGGGTCGGCACCGGGGAGCTGTTTTTT
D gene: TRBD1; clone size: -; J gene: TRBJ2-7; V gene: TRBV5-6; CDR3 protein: CASSLWDRGNEQYF; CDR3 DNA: TGTGCCAGCAGCCTATGGGACAGGGGCAACGAGCAGTACTTC
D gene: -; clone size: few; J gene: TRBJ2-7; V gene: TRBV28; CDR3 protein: CASSSGQNYEQYF; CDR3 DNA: TGTGCCAGCAGTTCCGGACAGAACTACGAGCAGTACTTC
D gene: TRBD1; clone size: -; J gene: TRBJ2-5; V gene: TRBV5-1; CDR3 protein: CASRGQGAEETQYF; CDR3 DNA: TGCGCCAGCAGGGGACAGGGGGCGGAAGAGACCCAGTACTTC
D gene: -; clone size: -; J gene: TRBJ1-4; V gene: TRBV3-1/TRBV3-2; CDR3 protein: CASSQGGSAEKLFF; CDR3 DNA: TGTGCCAGCAGCCAAGGAGGTTCCGCTGAAAAACTGTTTTTT
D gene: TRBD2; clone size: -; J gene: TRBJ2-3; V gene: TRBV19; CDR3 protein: CATSGDNTDTQYF; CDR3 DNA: TGTGCCACTAGCGGAGATAACACAGATACGCAGTATTTT
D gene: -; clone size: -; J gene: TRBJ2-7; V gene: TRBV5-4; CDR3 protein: CASSLEGIRGHYEQYF; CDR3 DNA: TGTGCCAGCAGCTTGGAGGGCATCCGGGGACACTACGAGCAGTACTTC
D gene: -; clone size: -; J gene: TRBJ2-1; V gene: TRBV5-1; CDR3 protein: CASSFRTIEQFF; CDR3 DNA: TGCGCCAGCAGCTTCAGGACTATTGAGCAGTTCTTC
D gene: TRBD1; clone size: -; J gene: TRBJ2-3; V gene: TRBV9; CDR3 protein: CASSATGGLDTQYF; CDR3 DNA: TGTGCCAGCAGCGCGACAGGGGGATTGGATACGCAGTATTTT
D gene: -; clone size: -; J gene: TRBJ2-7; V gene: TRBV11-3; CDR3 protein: CASSLDSTYEQYF; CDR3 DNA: TGTGCCAGCAGCTTGGACAGCACCTACGAGCAGTACTTC